The rows below give T cell receptor beta chains drawn from one sample of a study of identical twins. A single record per CDR3 protein comes from TCRdb applying MiXCR to the 5' RACE reads. The sample shows about 260,000 distinct CDR3 sequences, 5.5% to 7% of them seen only once. These data were also filed under a second study, of yellow fever vaccine responses in identical twins.

Sequenced: memory (CD45RO+) T cells sorted from blood. The receptors shown here come from a woman in her late teens or twenties in good health. Both conserved end residues are part of each CDR3. D genes are given only for firm matches. Only part of the rows carry a size: once, few, many, or a class if the clone is expanded.

clone_size: NA; j_call: TRBJ2-1; v_call: TRBV12-3/TRBV12-4; d_call: TRBD1; cdr3_nt: TGTGCCAGCAGGAAACAGGGGGGTAGGGGTGAGCAGTTCTTC; cdr3_aa: CASRKQGGRGEQFF
clone_size: many; j_call: TRBJ2-1; v_call: TRBV12-3/TRBV12-4; d_call: TRBD2; cdr3_nt: TGTGCCAGCAGTCTCCGGACTAGCCCCGACAGTGAGCAGTTCTTC; cdr3_aa: CASSLRTSPDSEQFF
clone_size: few; j_call: TRBJ1-4; v_call: TRBV19; d_call: NA; cdr3_nt: TGTGCCAGTAGTCGAGCGCGGGGGGAAAAACTGTTTTTT; cdr3_aa: CASSRARGEKLFF
clone_size: NA; j_call: TRBJ2-3; v_call: TRBV11-2; d_call: TRBD2; cdr3_nt: TGTGCCAGCAGCTTAGGGACAGGACTAGCGGGAGCAGATACGCAGTATTTT; cdr3_aa: CASSLGTGLAGADTQYF
clone_size: many; j_call: TRBJ2-1; v_call: TRBV20-1; d_call: TRBD2; cdr3_nt: TGCAGTGCACAAGGACTAGCGGGGATATACAATGAGCAGTTCTTC; cdr3_aa: CSAQGLAGIYNEQFF
clone_size: many; j_call: TRBJ2-2; v_call: TRBV12-3/TRBV12-4; d_call: NA; cdr3_nt: TGTGCCAGTGGGGAGCAGGCGGTCACCGGGGAGCTGTTTTTT; cdr3_aa: CASGEQAVTGELFF
clone_size: few; j_call: TRBJ2-3; v_call: TRBV24-1; d_call: NA; cdr3_nt: TGTGCCACCAGTGATTTGAGGACGACCTCTGGCTACACAGATACGCAGTATTTT; cdr3_aa: CATSDLRTTSGYTDTQYF
clone_size: NA; j_call: TRBJ2-7; v_call: TRBV3-1; d_call: TRBD1; cdr3_nt: TGTGCCAGCAGCCAAGAAGGGACAGGGCGCTACGAGCAGTACTTC; cdr3_aa: CASSQEGTGRYEQYF
clone_size: few; j_call: TRBJ2-1; v_call: TRBV9; d_call: NA; cdr3_nt: TGTGCCAGCAGCGTAGAACCGCGGGCCAGGGAGCAGTTCTTC; cdr3_aa: CASSVEPRAREQFF
clone_size: many; j_call: TRBJ1-2; v_call: TRBV4-2; d_call: NA; cdr3_nt: TGTGCCAGCAGCCAAGATGACAGCGTCTGGGGCTACACCTTC; cdr3_aa: CASSQDDSVWGYTF